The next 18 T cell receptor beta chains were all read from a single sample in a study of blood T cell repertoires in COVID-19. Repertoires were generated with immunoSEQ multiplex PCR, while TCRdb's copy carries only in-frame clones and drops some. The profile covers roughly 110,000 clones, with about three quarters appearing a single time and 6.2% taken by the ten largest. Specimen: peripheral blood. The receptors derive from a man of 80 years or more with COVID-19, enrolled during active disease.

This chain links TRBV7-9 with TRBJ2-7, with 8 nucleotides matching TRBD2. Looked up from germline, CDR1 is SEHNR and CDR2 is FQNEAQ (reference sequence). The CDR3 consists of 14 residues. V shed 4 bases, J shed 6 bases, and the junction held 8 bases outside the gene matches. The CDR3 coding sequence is TGTGCCAGCAGCTCCCTCGGGGGGGGATCCGAGCAGTACTTC. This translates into CASSSLGGGSEQYF.

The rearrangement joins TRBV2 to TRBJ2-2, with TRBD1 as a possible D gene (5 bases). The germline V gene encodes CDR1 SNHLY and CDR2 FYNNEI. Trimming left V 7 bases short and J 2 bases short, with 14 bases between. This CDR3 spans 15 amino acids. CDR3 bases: TGTGCCAGCAACGAACAGGAACCTAACACCGGGGAGCTGTTTTTT. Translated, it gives CASNEQEPNTGELFF.

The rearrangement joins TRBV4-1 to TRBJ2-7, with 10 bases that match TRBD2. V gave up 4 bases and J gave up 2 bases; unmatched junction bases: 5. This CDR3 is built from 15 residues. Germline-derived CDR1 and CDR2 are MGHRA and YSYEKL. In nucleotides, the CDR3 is TGCGCCAGCAGCCTTCTAGCGGGGGCACCCTACGAGCAGTACTTC. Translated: CASSLLAGAPYEQYF.

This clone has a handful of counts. The CDR3 reads CSVEEGARPYEQYF. The CDR3 region has the DNA TGCAGCGTTGAAGAAGGGGCCAGGCCCTACGAGCAGTACTTC. The chain recombines TRBV29-1 with TRBJ2-7; D perhaps matches TRBD1 (5 bases). The germline V gene has CDR1 SQVTM and CDR2 ANQGSEA. V gave up 0 bases and J gave up 2 bases, with 11 bases separating them. This CDR3 comprises 14 residues.

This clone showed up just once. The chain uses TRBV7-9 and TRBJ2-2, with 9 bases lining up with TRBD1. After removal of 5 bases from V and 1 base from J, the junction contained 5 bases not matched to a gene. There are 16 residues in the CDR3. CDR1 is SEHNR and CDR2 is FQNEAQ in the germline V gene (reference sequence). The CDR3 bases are TGTGCCAGCAGCGCCTGGACAGGGGTGAACACCGGGGAGCTGTTTTTT. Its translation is CASSAWTGVNTGELFF.

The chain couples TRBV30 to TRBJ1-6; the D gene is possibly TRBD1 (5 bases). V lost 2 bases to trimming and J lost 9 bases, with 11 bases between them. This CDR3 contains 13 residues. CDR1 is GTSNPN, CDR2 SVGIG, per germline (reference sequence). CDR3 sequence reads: CAWSFQGGSPLHF. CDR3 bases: TGTGCCTGGAGTTTCCAGGGCGGTTCACCCCTCCACTTT.

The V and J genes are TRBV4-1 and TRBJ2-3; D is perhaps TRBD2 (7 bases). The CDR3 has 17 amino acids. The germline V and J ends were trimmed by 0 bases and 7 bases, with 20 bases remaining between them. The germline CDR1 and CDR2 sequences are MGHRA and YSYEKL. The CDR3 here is CASSQDSSGLGGNTQYF. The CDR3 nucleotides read TGCGCCAGCAGCCAAGATAGTTCCGGACTAGGGGGTAATACGCAGTATTTT.

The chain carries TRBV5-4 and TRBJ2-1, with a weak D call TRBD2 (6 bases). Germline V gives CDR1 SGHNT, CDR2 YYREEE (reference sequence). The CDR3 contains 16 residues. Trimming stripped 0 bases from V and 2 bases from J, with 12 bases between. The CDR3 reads CASSLAKGGAYNEQFF. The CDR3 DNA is TGTGCCAGCAGCTTGGCTAAGGGAGGCGCCTACAATGAGCAGTTCTTC.

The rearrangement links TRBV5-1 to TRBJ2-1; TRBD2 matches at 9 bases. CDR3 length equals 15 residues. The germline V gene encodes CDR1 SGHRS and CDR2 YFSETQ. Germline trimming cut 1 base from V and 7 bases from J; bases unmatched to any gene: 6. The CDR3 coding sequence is TGCGCCAGCAGCTTGAGGGCGGGAGGGGAGAATGAGCAGTTCTTC. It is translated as CASSLRAGGENEQFF.

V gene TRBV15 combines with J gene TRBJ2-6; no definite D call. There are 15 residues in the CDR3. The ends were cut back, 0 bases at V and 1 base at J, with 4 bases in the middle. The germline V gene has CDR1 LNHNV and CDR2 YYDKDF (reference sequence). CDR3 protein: CATSRDRSGANVLTF. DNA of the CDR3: TGTGCCACCAGCAGAGATAGATCTGGGGCCAACGTCCTGACTTTC.

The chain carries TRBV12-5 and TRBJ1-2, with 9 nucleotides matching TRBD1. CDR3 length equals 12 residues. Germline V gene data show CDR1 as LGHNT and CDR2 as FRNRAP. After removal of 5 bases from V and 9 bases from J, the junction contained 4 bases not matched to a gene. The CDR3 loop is CASGPGQGSYTF. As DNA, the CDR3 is TGTGCTAGTGGTCCAGGACAGGGGAGCTACACCTTC.

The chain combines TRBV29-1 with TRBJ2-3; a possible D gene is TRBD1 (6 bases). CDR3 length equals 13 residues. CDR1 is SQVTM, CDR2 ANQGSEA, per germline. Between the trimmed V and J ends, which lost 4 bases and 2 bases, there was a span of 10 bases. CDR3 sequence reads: CSVGRTDTDTQYF. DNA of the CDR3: TGCAGCGTTGGGCGGACAGACACAGATACGCAGTATTTT.

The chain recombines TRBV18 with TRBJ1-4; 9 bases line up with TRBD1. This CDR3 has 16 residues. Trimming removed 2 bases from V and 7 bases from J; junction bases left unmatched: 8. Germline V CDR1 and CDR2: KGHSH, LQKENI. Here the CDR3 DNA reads TGTGCCAGCTCACCATCGAGGAGACAGGGGGGTGAAAAACTGTTTTTT. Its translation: CASSPSRRQGGEKLFF.

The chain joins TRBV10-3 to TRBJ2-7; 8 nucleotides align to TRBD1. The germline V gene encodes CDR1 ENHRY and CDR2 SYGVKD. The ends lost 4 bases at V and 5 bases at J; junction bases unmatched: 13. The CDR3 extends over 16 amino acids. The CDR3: CAISAKGAGGTDEQYF. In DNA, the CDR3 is TGTGCCATCAGTGCAAAGGGGGCAGGGGGCACCGACGAGCAGTACTTC.

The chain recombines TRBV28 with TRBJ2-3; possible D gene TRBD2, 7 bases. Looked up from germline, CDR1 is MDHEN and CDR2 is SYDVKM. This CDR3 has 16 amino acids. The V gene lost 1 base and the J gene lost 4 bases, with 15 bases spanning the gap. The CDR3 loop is CASSLLSGGGADTQYF. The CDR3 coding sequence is TGTGCCAGCAGTTTATTATCGGGGGGCGGGGCAGATACGCAGTATTTT.

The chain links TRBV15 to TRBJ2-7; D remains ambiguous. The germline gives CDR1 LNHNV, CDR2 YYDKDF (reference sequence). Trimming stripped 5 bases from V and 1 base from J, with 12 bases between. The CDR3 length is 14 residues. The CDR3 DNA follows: TGTGCCACCAGCGCACGTGATCGGTCCTACGAGCAGTACTTC. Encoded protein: CATSARDRSYEQYF.

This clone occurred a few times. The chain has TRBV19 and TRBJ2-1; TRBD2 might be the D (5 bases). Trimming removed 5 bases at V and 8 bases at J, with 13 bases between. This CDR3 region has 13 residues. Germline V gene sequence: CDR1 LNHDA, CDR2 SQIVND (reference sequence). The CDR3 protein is CASSQIGSDEQFF. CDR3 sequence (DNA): TGTGCCAGTAGTCAAATTGGGAGCGATGAGCAGTTCTTC.

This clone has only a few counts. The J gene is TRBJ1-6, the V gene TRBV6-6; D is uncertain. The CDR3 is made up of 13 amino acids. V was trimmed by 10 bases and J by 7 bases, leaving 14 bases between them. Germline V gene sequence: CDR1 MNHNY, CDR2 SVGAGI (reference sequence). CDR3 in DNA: TGTGCCACCCGGGTCATTGGGAATTCACCCCTCCACTTT. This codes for CATRVIGNSPLHF.